This TCR beta chain derives from a study of blood T cell repertoires in COVID-19. Study-wide background: Material from acute and convalescent COVID-19 was sourced from the United States, Italy and Spain.

All enrollees were roughly 18 to 90 years old and from roughly 26 US areas. Donors in Cohort 3 who had recovered were those with two negative PCRs, healthcare professional clearance, or resolution of their symptoms. Data came from immunoSEQ multiplex PCR; TCRdb stores just in-frame clones and leaves some out. This sample yields nearly 250,000 clones, of which more than 70% are seen a single time; roughly 1.9% belongs to the top ten. The TCR originated in a woman aged 45-60 years who had recovered from COVID-19. The sequencing input was PBMCs or T cells enriched from blood (not recorded which).

CDR3 DNA sequence: TGTGCCAGTAGCGACAGGACCAATCAGCCCCAGCATTTT. Residues: CASSDRTNQPQHF. This sequence joins TRBV19 and TRBJ1-5; weak D call: TRBD1 (6 bases). V was trimmed by 6 bases and J by 3 bases, leaving 9 bases between them. Germline CDR1 and CDR2: LNHDA and SQIVND (reference sequence). The length of the CDR3 is 13 residues. The whole variable domain, remainder taken from reference TRBV19 and TRBJ1-5, is DGGITQSPKYLFRKEGQNVTLSCEQNLNHDAMYWYRQDPGQGLRLIYYSQIVNDFQKGDIAEGYSVSREKKESFPLTVTSAQKNPTAFYLCASSDRTNQPQHFGDGTRLSIL.